This T cell receptor (beta chain) stems from a study of spatial heterogeneity in lung cancer. Relative to its sample, this clonotype is medium-sized. The antigen remains unidentified. V shed 5 bases and J shed 8 bases, with 15 bases lying between them. Germline V gives CDR1 DFQATT, CDR2 SNEGSKA (reference sequence). This CDR3 comprises 12 residues. TCRdb reprocessed the 5' RACE reads via MiXCR and lists one record per CDR3 protein. The table includes some 7,400 distinct CDR3 sequences, about 6.7% detected once. Findings and limits, study-wide: Expanded alpha and beta TCR counts within tumors tracked tumor mutation counts.

The time point was: sample taken at primary tumor resection. Whole RNA was taken from tumor, nontumor lung or frozen PBMC; it was then sequenced unsorted. This rearrangement joins TRBV20-1 to TRBJ1-2; a possible D gene is TRBD1 (5 bases). The sample here was lung tumor tissue, taken at surgery. This receptor was obtained from a female donor with early-stage non-small cell lung cancer. As DNA, the CDR3 is TGCAGTGCTTACACAGGTTCGGACGGCTACACCTTC. Its protein is CSAYTGSDGYTF.